Below, 22 T cell receptor beta chains from the same sample are listed, as sequenced in a study of cytomegalovirus exposure and HLA in healthy donors. PCR primers comprised 60 Vbeta and 13 Jbeta primers. Repertoires were generated with immunoSEQ multiplex PCR, while TCRdb's copy carries only in-frame clones and drops some. Among about 160,000 clones listed, 65% to 80% were seen once. The sample taken for sequencing was PBMCs. The receptors here all came from a man aged 40-55 years in good health and CMV-seropositive.

The rearrangement joins TRBV28 to TRBJ1-1; D perhaps matches TRBD1 (5 bases). The germline CDR1 and CDR2 sequences are MDHEN and SYDVKM. This CDR3 spans 13 amino acids. V lost 3 bases and J lost 4, with 9 bases in between. The CDR3: CASSLGTATEAFF. The CDR3 DNA reads as TGTGCCAGCAGTTTGGGGACTGCCACTGAAGCTTTCTTT.

This chain uses TRBV6-6 with TRBJ2-2; 7 bases line up with TRBD1. Germline V gene sequence: CDR1 MNHNY, CDR2 SVGAGI (reference sequence). J was trimmed by 0 bases and V by 2 bases; bases with no gene match: 0. The CDR3 consists of 15 residues. CDR3: CASSYGTANTGELFF. The CDR3 DNA is TGTGCCAGCAGTTACGGGACAGCGAACACCGGGGAGCTGTTTTTT.

The rearrangement links TRBV4-1 to TRBJ2-7; TRBD1 matches at 11 bases. Germline values: CDR1 MGHRA, CDR2 YSYEKL. CDR3 length equals 17 residues. V dropped 1 base and J dropped 2; count of bases not matched to a gene: 7. CDR3 amino acids: CASSQARGQGVAYEQYF. The CDR3 DNA reads TGCGCCAGCAGCCAAGCCAGGGGACAGGGGGTCGCCTACGAGCAGTACTTC.

As DNA, the CDR3 is TGTGCCAGCAGTCCGGACAGGGGCGGCTACGAGCAGTACTTC. This encodes CASSPDRGGYEQYF. This rearrangement joins TRBV28 to TRBJ2-7; TRBD1 agrees at 9 bases. V lost 5 bases to trimming and J lost 3 bases; unmatched junction nucleotides: 5. CDR3 length: 14 residues. Germline V lookup: CDR1 MDHEN, CDR2 SYDVKM. Looking up the rest from reference TRBV28 and TRBJ2-7 gives the full variable domain: DVKVTQSSRYLVKRTGEKVFLECVQDMDHENMFWYRQDPGLGLRLIYFSYDVKMKEKGDIPEGYSVSREKKERFSLILESASTNQTSMYLCASSPDRGGYEQYFGPGTRLTVT.

This chain links TRBV6-5 with TRBJ1-6; the match to TRBD1 covers 8 bases. This CDR3 has 14 residues. The germline V gene encodes CDR1 MNHEY and CDR2 SVGAGI. V shed 6 bases and J 8 bases; nucleotides not matched to a gene: 6. The CDR3 reads CASSLRGRDSPLHF. The CDR3 region has the DNA TGTGCCAGCAGCCTCAGGGGGCGAGATTCACCCCTCCACTTT.

This clone was detected a few times. The CDR3 sequence is CASSLRLADTDTQYF. In nucleotides, the CDR3 is TGTGCCAGCAGCTTACGACTAGCGGACACAGATACGCAGTATTTT. V and J are TRBV7-9 and TRBJ2-3; 9 bases agree with TRBD2. The trim removed 2 bases at V and 2 bases at J, leaving 2 bases unmatched. The CDR3 has 15 amino acids. CDR1 is SEHNR, CDR2 FQNEAQ, per germline (reference sequence).

Turning to this clone: One end of the junction does not line up with germline, which may come from a read error. The J gene is TRBJ2-1, the V gene TRBV7-9, with TRBD2 as a possible D gene (6 bases). CDR1 is SEHNR, CDR2 FQNEAQ, per germline (reference sequence). The CDR3 covers 15 residues. The CDR3 DNA follows: TGTTCCAGCAGTCCTCTAGTCGGGGGATACAATGAGCAGTTCTTC. This encodes CSSSPLVGGYNEQFF. Full variable domain (outside the CDR3, taken from reference TRBV7-9 and TRBJ2-1): DTGVSQNPRHKITKRGQNVTFRCDPISEHNRLYWYRQTLGQGPEFLTYFQNEAQLEKSRLLSDRFSAERPKGSFSTLEIQRTEQGDSAMYLCSSSPLVGGYNEQFFGPGTRLTVL.

This chain links TRBV4-1 with TRBJ1-2, with TRBD1 matching over 10 bases. J gave up 4 bases and V 4 bases, and 6 bases lay outside the gene matches. The CDR3 length is 15 residues. In germline, CDR1 is MGHRA, CDR2 YSYEKL. The CDR3 DNA sequence: TGCGCCAGCAGCCCTCGACAGGGGGCCCCCTATGGCTACACCTTC. It is translated as CASSPRQGAPYGYTF.

This chain uses TRBV7-9 with TRBJ2-7; D perhaps matches TRBD2 (6 bases). V lost 0 bases, J lost 4 bases, and 10 bases lay in between. Germline CDR1 reads SEHNR; CDR2 reads FQNEAQ (reference sequence). The CDR3 is 14 residues long. For the CDR3, the DNA is TGTGCCAGCAGCTTAGCAGTAGGAGGGTACGAGCAGTACTTC. Translated: CASSLAVGGYEQYF.

The chain recombines TRBV14 with TRBJ2-7; TRBD2 might be the D (7 bases). Per the germline V gene, CDR1 is SGHDN and CDR2 is FVKESK. The CDR3 loop spans 16 amino acids. V lost 2 bases to trimming and J lost 3 bases, with 17 bases between them. The CDR3: CASSQRILGGVYEQYF. CDR3 bases: TGTGCCAGCAGCCAAAGGATTCTAGGGGGGGTCTACGAGCAGTACTTC.

The chain carries TRBV7-9 and TRBJ2-1; 7 nucleotides line up with TRBD2. Germline CDR1 SEHNR, CDR2 FQNEAQ (reference sequence). V shed 1 base and J 8 bases; nucleotides not matched to a gene: 8. The length of the CDR3 is 15 residues. In nucleotides, the CDR3 is TGTGCCAGCAGCTTAGTACTAGCGCTCTGGGATGAGCAGTTCTTC. Residues: CASSLVLALWDEQFF.

This sequence joins TRBV4-3 and TRBJ1-4, with 9 bases that match TRBD1. With V trimmed by 1 base and J by 6 bases, 6 bases remained unmatched. The CDR3 has 16 amino acids. Germline CDR1 reads LGHNA; CDR2 reads YSLEER. The CDR3: CASSQGGQGFDEKLFF. CDR3 DNA sequence: TGCGCCAGCAGCCAAGGTGGACAGGGGTTCGATGAAAAACTGTTTTTT.

The CDR3 DNA sequence: TGTGCCAGCACGTCGGTGGGCGCAACTAATGAAAAACTGTTTTTT. This encodes CASTSVGATNEKLFF. The chain carries TRBV4-2 and TRBJ1-4; no clear D. Germline V gene data show CDR1 as LGHNA and CDR2 as YNFKEQ. The ends were cut back, 7 bases at V and 0 bases at J, with 12 bases in the middle. The CDR3 length is 15 residues.

This rearrangement joins TRBV18 to TRBJ2-7, with D possibly being TRBD1 (6 bases). This CDR3 is built from 14 residues. CDR1 is KGHSH, CDR2 LQKENI, per germline. V shed 2 bases and J shed 7 bases, with 15 bases lying between them. CDR3 region: CASSPDYSRGEQYF. The CDR3 region has the DNA TGTGCCAGCTCACCAGACTATTCCAGGGGAGAGCAGTACTTC.

The rearrangement uses TRBV10-3 and TRBJ1-6; tentatively, D is TRBD1 (5 bases). CDR3 length equals 14 residues. The germline V gene has CDR1 ENHRY and CDR2 SYGVKD. V lost 6 bases to trimming and J lost 7 bases, with 13 bases between them. CDR3 in amino acids: CAIREQVANSPLHF. The DNA of the CDR3 is TGTGCCATCAGGGAACAGGTTGCGAATTCACCCCTCCACTTT.

As DNA, the CDR3 is TGTGCCAGCTCAGAGGGACAGAACTATGGCTACACCTTC. Translated, it gives CASSEGQNYGYTF. This chain uses TRBV18 with TRBJ1-2, with 7 bases fitting TRBD1. This CDR3 is 13 amino acids long. CDR1 is KGHSH and CDR2 is LQKENI in the germline V gene. Germline trimming cut 5 bases from V and 2 bases from J; bases unmatched to any gene: 2. The entire variable domain, with the rest obtained from reference TRBV18 and TRBJ1-2, is as follows: NAGVMQNPRHLVRRRGQEARLRCSPMKGHSHVYWYRQLPEEGLKFMVYLQKENIIDESGMPKERFSAEFPKEGPSILRIQQVVRGDSAAYFCASSEGQNYGYTFGSGTRLTVV.

V usage is TRBV5-1 and J usage is TRBJ2-7, with TRBD2 matching over 11 bases. The germline V gene encodes CDR1 SGHRS and CDR2 YFSETQ. There are 17 residues in the CDR3. V was clipped by 4 bases and J by 3 bases; unmatched bases: 12. The CDR3 spells CASSLWTLAGGFYEQYF. The CDR3 DNA follows: TGCGCCAGCAGCCTTTGGACCCTAGCGGGGGGTTTCTACGAGCAGTACTTC.

The chain couples TRBV9 to TRBJ2-1; D possibly corresponds to TRBD1 (5 bases). Germline V gives CDR1 SGDLS, CDR2 YYNGEE. V was shortened by 2 bases and J by 4 bases, with 7 bases between the two germline ends. The CDR3 runs to 13 residues. The CDR3 sequence is CASSVRQYNEQFF. CDR3 bases: TGTGCCAGCAGCGTGAGACAGTACAATGAGCAGTTCTTC.

This chain links TRBV11-2 with TRBJ2-7; D may be TRBD2 (5 bases). The CDR3 is made up of 13 amino acids. Germline V lookup: CDR1 SGHAT, CDR2 FQNNGV. With 2 bases removed from V and 6 bases from J, the gap between germline ends came to 11 bases. The CDR3 DNA reads TGTGCCAGCAGCTTATTAGCGTTCGGCGAGCAGTACTTC. Translating gives CASSLLAFGEQYF.

The chain has TRBV4-2 and TRBJ2-1; 7 nucleotides line up with TRBD2. The CDR3 has 17 amino acids. The germline V gene encodes CDR1 LGHNA and CDR2 YNFKEQ. J gave up 0 bases and V 1 base, and 6 bases lay outside the gene matches. The CDR3 region is CASSQGRAGSSYNEQFF. Written as DNA, the CDR3 is TGTGCCAGCAGCCAAGGGAGAGCGGGGAGCTCCTACAATGAGCAGTTCTTC.

This chain uses TRBV5-6 with TRBJ2-1, with 8 positions matching TRBD2. This CDR3 is 16 amino acids long. The V gene end was trimmed by 4 bases and the J gene end by 0 bases; junction bases not matched to a gene: 6. Germline CDR1 is SGHDT and CDR2 is YYEEEE. The CDR3 reads CASSPLAGSSYNEQFF. In nucleotides, the CDR3 is TGTGCCAGCAGCCCGCTAGCGGGTAGCTCCTACAATGAGCAGTTCTTC.

The chain is built from TRBV28 and TRBJ1-1; the D gene is possibly TRBD1 (5 bases). There are 13 residues in the CDR3. Trimming took 5 bases from V and 1 from J, leaving 8 bases between them. Germline V CDR1 and CDR2: MDHEN, SYDVKM. The CDR3 bases are TGTGCCAGCAGTCTTACAGGGAACACTGAAGCTTTCTTT. Amino acid sequence: CASSLTGNTEAFF. Filled out from reference TRBV28 and TRBJ1-1, the complete variable domain reads DVKVTQSSRYLVKRTGEKVFLECVQDMDHENMFWYRQDPGLGLRLIYFSYDVKMKEKGDIPEGYSVSREKKERFSLILESASTNQTSMYLCASSLTGNTEAFFGQGTRLTVV.